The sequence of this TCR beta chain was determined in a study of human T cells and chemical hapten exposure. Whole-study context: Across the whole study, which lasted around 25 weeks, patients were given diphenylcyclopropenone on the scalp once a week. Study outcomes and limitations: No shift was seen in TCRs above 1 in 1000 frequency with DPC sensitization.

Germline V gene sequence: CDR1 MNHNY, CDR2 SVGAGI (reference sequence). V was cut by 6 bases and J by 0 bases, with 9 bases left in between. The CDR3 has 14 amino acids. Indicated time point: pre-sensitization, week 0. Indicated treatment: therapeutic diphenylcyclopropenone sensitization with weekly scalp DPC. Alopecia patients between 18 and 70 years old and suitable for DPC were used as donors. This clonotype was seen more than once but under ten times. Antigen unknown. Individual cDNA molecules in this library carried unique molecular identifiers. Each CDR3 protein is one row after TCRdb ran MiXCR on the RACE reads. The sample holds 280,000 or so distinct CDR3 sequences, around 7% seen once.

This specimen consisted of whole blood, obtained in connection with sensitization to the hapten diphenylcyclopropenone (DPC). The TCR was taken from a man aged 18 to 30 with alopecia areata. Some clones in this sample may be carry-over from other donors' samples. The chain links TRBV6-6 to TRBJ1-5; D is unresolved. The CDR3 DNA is TGTGCCAGCAGGGGAGAATATAGCAATCAGCCCCAGCATTTT. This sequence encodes CASRGEYSNQPQHF.